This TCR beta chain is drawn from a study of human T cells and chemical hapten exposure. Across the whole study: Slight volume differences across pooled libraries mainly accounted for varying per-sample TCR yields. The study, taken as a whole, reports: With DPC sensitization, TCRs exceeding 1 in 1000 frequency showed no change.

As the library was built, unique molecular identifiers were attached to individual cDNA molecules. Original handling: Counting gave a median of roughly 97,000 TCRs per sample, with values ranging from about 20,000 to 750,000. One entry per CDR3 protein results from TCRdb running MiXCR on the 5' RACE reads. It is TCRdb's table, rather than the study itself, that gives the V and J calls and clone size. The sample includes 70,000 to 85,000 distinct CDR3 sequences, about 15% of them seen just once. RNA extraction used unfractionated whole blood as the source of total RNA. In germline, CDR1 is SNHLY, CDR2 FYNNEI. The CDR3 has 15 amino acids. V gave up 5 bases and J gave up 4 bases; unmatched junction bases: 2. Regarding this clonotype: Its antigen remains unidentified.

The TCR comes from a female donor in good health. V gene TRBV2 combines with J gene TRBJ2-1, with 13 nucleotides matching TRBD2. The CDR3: CASSSTSGGYNEQFF. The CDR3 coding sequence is TGTGCCAGCAGTTCGACTAGCGGGGGGTACAATGAGCAGTTCTTC.